These 14 T cell receptor beta chains were sequenced from one sample in a study of blood T cell repertoires in COVID-19. Repertoires were generated with immunoSEQ multiplex PCR, while TCRdb's copy carries only in-frame clones and drops some. The sample holds about 59,000 clones; around 80% are singletons and the top ten take about 8.9%. The specimen sequenced was peripheral blood. Every receptor here comes from a human donor in a cohort sampled during active COVID-19.

This clone was counted between two and nine times. Other DNA sequences from this sample encode an identical CDR3 as well. The gene calls are TRBV3-1 (or the pseudogene TRBV3-2) and TRBJ1-3; unclear D gene. Per the germline V gene, CDR1 is LGHDT and CDR2 is YNNKEL (reference sequence). V lost 1 base and J 4 bases, leaving 5 bases between the germline ends. The CDR3 extends over 13 amino acids. In DNA, the CDR3 is TGTGCCAGCAGCCAAGGTCAGGGAAACACCATATATTTT. This codes for CASSQGQGNTIYF.

The chain carries TRBV7-2 and TRBJ1-2, with TRBD1 matching 8 bases. V lost 5 bases to trimming and J lost 5 bases; unmatched junction nucleotides: 10. CDR3 length equals 15 residues. The V gene's germline CDR1 is SGHTA and CDR2 FQGNSA. The CDR3 loop reads CASSLTGGIEYGYTF. For the CDR3, the DNA is TGTGCCAGCAGCCTCACAGGGGGAATAGAATATGGCTACACCTTC.

The chain employs TRBV28 and TRBJ2-3; D gene uncertain. Germline V gene lookup returns CDR1 MDHEN and CDR2 SYDVKM. Trimming removed 8 bases from V and 1 base from J, with 7 bases in between. The CDR3 covers 12 residues. The CDR3 DNA reads as TGTGCCAGCCATACGGGCACAGATACGCAGTATTTT. It specifies CASHTGTDTQYF.

The V call is TRBV7-9, the J call TRBJ2-3; D ambiguous. Trimming stripped 5 bases from V and 0 bases from J, with 12 bases between. The CDR3 extends over 15 amino acids. CDR1 is SEHNR, CDR2 FQNEAQ, per germline (reference sequence). The CDR3 here is CASSLLSGSTDTQYF. CDR3 DNA: TGTGCCAGCAGCCTACTCTCCGGTAGCACAGATACGCAGTATTTT.

The rearrangement joins TRBV7-9 to TRBJ2-7; 12 bases map to TRBD2. V dropped 6 bases and J dropped 4; count of bases not matched to a gene: 10. Germline lookup yields CDR1 SEHNR and CDR2 FQNEAQ (reference sequence). The CDR3 runs to 16 residues. CDR3 protein: CASSRRPGLAGYEQYF. For the CDR3, the DNA is TGTGCCAGCAGTAGACGCCCGGGACTAGCGGGTTACGAGCAGTACTTC.

Points on this clone: At one end the junction does not follow the germline gene, possibly because of a read error. This chain uses TRBV7-9 with TRBJ2-3; D is tentatively TRBD1 or TRBD2 (6 bases each). Per the germline V gene, CDR1 is SEHNR and CDR2 is FQNEAQ (reference sequence). The CDR3 is made up of 17 amino acids. The CDR3 spells CASSLARGRGWTDTQYF. The CDR3 nucleotides read TGTGCCAGCAGCCTAGCGAGGGGCAGGGGCTGGACAGATACGCAGTATTTT.

This chain uses TRBV19 with TRBJ1-6; tentatively, D is TRBD1 (5 bases). V lost 8 bases and J lost 10, with 12 bases in between. The germline V gene has CDR1 LNHDA and CDR2 SQIVND (reference sequence). The CDR3 contains 12 residues. The CDR3 DNA follows: TGTGCCAGTCAGGGTAAAACATCACCCCTCCACTTT. The encoded protein is CASQGKTSPLHF. The whole variable domain, filled in from reference TRBV19 and TRBJ1-6, reads DGGITQSPKYLFRKEGQNVTLSCEQNLNHDAMYWYRQDPGQGLRLIYYSQIVNDFQKGDIAEGYSVSREKKESFPLTVTSAQKNPTAFYLCASQGKTSPLHFGNGTRLTVT.

V gene TRBV4-3 combines with J gene TRBJ1-2; possible D gene TRBD1, 6 bases. V lost 4 bases and J lost 2, with 17 bases in between. Germline loops: CDR1 LGHNA, CDR2 YSLEER. This CDR3 has 16 amino acids. The CDR3 coding sequence is TGCGCCAGCAGCCGGGATTTGACAGGAAAAAACTATGGCTACACCTTC. Amino acids: CASSRDLTGKNYGYTF.

This chain's CDR3 is CSADEGLNEQFF. Here the CDR3 DNA reads TGCAGCGCCGACGAGGGACTCAATGAGCAGTTCTTC. The rearrangement joins TRBV29-1 to TRBJ2-1; D might be TRBD2 (6 bases). This CDR3 region has 12 residues. Germline values: CDR1 SQVTM, CDR2 ANQGSEA. The V and J ends lost 7 bases and 6 bases respectively, with 13 bases between them.

The V call is TRBV12-2, the J call TRBJ2-5; TRBD1 is the table's D call and was not checked against the DNA. TRBV12-2 is a pseudogene locus. This CDR3 is built from 10 residues. The CDR3 loop is CASFRMTQYF. The CDR3 DNA reads as TGTGCAAGCTTCAGGATGACCCAGTACTTC.

The gene calls are TRBV28 and TRBJ2-5; D is uncertain. The CDR3 is 15 residues long. Between the trimmed V and J ends, which lost 5 bases and 2 bases, there was a span of 15 bases. From germline, CDR1 is MDHEN and CDR2 SYDVKM. CDR3 protein: CASSPLGERQETQYF. CDR3 sequence (DNA): TGTGCCAGCAGTCCCCTCGGAGAGAGACAAGAGACCCAGTACTTC.

In its sample, this clone was seen a few times. V is TRBV7-2 and J is TRBJ2-3, with 11 bases matching TRBD2. CDR1 is SGHTA and CDR2 is FQGNSA in the germline V gene. V gave up 4 bases and J gave up 5 bases; unmatched junction bases: 2. CDR3 length equals 14 residues. The CDR3 nucleotides read TGTGCCAGCAGCTCGACTAGCGGGAAAGATACGCAGTATTTT. It encodes CASSSTSGKDTQYF.

In this sample, this clone turned up a few times. The CDR3 reads CASSQALAGGDTQYF. CDR3 nucleotides: TGCGCCAGCAGCCAAGCACTCGCGGGAGGGGATACGCAGTATTTT. The chain has TRBV4-3 and TRBJ2-3; 9 bases fit TRBD2. The CDR3 contains 15 residues. Germline CDR1 is LGHNA and CDR2 is YSLEER. V lost 1 base to trimming and J lost 6 bases; unmatched junction nucleotides: 5.

The chain uses TRBV4-3 and TRBJ1-5; a possible D gene is TRBD1 (5 bases). CDR3 length: 18 residues. With 0 bases removed from V and 0 bases from J, the gap between germline ends came to 15 bases. Germline V gives CDR1 LGHNA, CDR2 YSLEER. This CDR3 reads CASSQDVRGRDSNQPQHF. The CDR3 DNA reads TGCGCCAGCAGCCAAGATGTCCGGGGGAGGGATAGCAATCAGCCCCAGCATTTT.